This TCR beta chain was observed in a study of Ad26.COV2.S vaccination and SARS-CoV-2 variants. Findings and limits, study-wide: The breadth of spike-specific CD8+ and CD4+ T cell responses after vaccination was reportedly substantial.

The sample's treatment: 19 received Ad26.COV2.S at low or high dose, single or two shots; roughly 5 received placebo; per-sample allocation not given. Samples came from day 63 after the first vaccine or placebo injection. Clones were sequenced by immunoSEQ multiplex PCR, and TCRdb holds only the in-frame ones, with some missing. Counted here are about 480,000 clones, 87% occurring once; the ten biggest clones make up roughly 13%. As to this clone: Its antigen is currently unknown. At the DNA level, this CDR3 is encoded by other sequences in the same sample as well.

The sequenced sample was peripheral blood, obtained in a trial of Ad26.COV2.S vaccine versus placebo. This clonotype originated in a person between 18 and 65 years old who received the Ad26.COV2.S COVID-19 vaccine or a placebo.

The CDR3: CASSIGGNYEQYF. For the CDR3, the DNA is TGTGCCAGTAGTATCGGCGGGAACTACGAGCAGTACTTC. The rearrangement links TRBV19 to TRBJ2-7; the D gene is possibly TRBD2 (6 bases). CDR3 length equals 13 residues. CDR1 and CDR2 from the germline V gene are LNHDA and SQIVND (reference sequence). Trimming took off 3 bases at V and 3 bases at J, with 9 bases between the two ends.